Presented here are 4 T cell receptor beta chains from one specimen sequenced in a study of cytomegalovirus exposure and HLA in healthy donors (dated by TCRdb to about 2017). Libraries were built with the immunoSEQ multiplex PCR assay. A mixture of 60 forward primers for TCR Vbeta segments and 13 reverse primers for TCR Jbeta segments was used in the multiplex PCR. In TCRdb, the immuneACCESS table is reduced to in-frame sequences with V and J assigned. These tables do not hold every clone; where another copy was compared, an unresolved V gene accounts for under half, and the others remain unexplained. A total of some 200,000 clones appear in this sample, over 65% of them only once. The top ten constitute roughly 3% of the sample. The material sequenced was PBMCs. The receptors shown here come from a woman in her twenties or thirties in good health and CMV-seronegative.

CDR3 sequence: CASSVLAADTQYF. The CDR3 coding sequence is TGTGCCAGCAGTGTGCTGGCGGCAGATACGCAGTATTTT. This rearrangement joins TRBV5-4 to TRBJ2-3; D gene ambiguous. The CDR3 consists of 13 residues. The V end was cut by 5 bases, the J end by 4 bases, with 11 bases between. CDR1 and CDR2 from the germline V gene are SGHNT and YYREEE (reference sequence). Full variable domain (rest looked up from reference TRBV5-4 and TRBJ2-3): ETGVTQSPTHLIKTRGQQVTLRCSSQSGHNTVSWYQQALGQGPQFIFQYYREEENGRGNFPPRFSGLQFPNYSSELNVNALELDDSALYLCASSVLAADTQYFGPGTRLTVL.

The CDR3 protein is CASSWGGVAPSTDTQYF. The CDR3 DNA reads TGCGCCAGCAGCTGGGGGGGAGTAGCACCGAGCACAGATACGCAGTATTTT. The rearrangement links TRBV4-1 to TRBJ2-3, with TRBD2 matching 7 bases. Germline CDR1 reads MGHRA; CDR2 reads YSYEKL. This CDR3 is built from 17 residues. The V gene end was trimmed by 5 bases and the J gene end by 0 bases; junction bases not matched to a gene: 11.

This clone was detected only once. This sequence joins TRBV5-1 and TRBJ2-6, with D tentatively TRBD1 (6 bases). Deletions cut 2 bases from V and 0 bases from J, with 18 bases between. The CDR3 totals 19 residues. Per germline, CDR1 SGHRS and CDR2 YFSETQ. CDR3 sequence: CASSFLWDIGYSGANVLTF. In DNA form, the CDR3 reads TGCGCCAGCAGCTTTTTATGGGACATAGGGTACTCTGGGGCCAACGTCCTGACTTTC.

V is TRBV27 and J is TRBJ1-6; 9 bases align to TRBD1. This CDR3 has 14 residues. V shed 3 bases and J 7 bases; nucleotides not matched to a gene: 1. Germline V gives CDR1 MNHEY, CDR2 SMNVEV (reference sequence). CDR3 sequence: CASSFGTGNSPLHF. DNA of the CDR3: TGTGCCAGCAGTTTTGGGACAGGGAATTCACCCCTCCACTTT.